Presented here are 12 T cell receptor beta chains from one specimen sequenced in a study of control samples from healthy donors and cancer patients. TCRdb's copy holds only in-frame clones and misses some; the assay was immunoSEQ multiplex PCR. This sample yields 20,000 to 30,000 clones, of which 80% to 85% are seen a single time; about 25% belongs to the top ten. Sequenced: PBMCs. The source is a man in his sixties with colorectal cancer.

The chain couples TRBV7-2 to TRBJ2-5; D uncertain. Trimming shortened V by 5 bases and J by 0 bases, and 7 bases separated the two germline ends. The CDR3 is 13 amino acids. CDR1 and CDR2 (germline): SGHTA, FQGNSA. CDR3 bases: TGTGCCAGCAGCCCGCGGTACCAAGAGACCCAGTACTTC. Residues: CASSPRYQETQYF.

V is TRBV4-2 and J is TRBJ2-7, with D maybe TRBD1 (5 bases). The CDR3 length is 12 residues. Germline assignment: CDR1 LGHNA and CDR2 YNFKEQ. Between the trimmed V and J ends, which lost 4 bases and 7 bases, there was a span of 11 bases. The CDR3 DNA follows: TGTGCCAGCAGCCCTAAGGCAGGGGAGCAGTACTTC. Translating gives CASSPKAGEQYF.

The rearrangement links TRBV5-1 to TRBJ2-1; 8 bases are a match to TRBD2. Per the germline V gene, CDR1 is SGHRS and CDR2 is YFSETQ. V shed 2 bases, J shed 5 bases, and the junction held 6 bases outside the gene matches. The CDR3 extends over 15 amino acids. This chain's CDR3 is CASSFPAGANNEQFF. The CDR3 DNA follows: TGCGCCAGCAGCTTCCCAGCGGGGGCTAACAATGAGCAGTTCTTC.

The CDR3 coding sequence is TGTGCCAGCAGCTTGCGCCAGGGATTCGGTATGAACACTGAAGCTTTCTTT. It codes for CASSLRQGFGMNTEAFF. The rearrangement uses TRBV5-5 and TRBJ1-1; a possible D gene is TRBD1 (5 bases). The CDR3 extends over 17 amino acids. The germline V and J ends were trimmed by 1 base and 0 bases, with 16 bases remaining between them. Germline values: CDR1 SGHKS, CDR2 YYEKEE (reference sequence).

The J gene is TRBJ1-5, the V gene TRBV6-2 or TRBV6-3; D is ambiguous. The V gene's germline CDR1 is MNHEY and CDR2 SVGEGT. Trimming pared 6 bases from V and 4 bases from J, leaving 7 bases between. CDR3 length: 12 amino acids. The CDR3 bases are TGTGCCAGCAGCCCAAGGAATCAGCCCCAGCATTTT. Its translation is CASSPRNQPQHF.

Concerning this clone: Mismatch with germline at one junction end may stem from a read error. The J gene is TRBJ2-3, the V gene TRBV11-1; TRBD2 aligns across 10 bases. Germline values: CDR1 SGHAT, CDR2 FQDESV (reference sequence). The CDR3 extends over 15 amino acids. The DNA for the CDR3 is TGTGCCAGCAGCCTAGCGGGGGCCCAAGAAGATACGCAGTATTTT. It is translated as CASSLAGAQEDTQYF.

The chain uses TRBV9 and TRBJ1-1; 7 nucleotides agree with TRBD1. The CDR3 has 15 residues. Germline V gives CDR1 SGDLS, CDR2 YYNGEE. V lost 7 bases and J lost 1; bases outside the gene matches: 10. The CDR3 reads CASCRTGDSNTEAFF. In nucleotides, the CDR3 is TGTGCCAGCTGTCGGACAGGCGATTCGAACACTGAAGCTTTCTTT.

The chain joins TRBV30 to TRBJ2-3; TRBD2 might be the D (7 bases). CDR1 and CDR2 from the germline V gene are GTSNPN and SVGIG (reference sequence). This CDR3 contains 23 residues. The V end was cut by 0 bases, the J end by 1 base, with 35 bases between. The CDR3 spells CAWSVELVWGGGSPSIRTDTQYF. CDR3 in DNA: TGTGCCTGGAGTGTAGAGCTTGTTTGGGGGGGCGGGTCTCCGAGCATTCGCACAGATACGCAGTATTTT.

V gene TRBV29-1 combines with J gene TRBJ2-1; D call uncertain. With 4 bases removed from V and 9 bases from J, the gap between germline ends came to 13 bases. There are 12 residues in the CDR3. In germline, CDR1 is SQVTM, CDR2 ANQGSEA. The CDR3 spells CSVGTDWSEQFF. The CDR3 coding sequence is TGCAGCGTTGGGACCGACTGGAGTGAGCAGTTCTTC.

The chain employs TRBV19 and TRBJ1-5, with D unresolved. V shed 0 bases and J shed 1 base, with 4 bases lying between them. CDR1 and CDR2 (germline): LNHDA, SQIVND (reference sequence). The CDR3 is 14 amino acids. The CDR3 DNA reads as TGTGCCAGTAGTATAGATCTGAGCAATCAGCCCCAGCATTTT. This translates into CASSIDLSNQPQHF. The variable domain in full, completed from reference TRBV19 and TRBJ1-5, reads DGGITQSPKYLFRKEGQNVTLSCEQNLNHDAMYWYRQDPGQGLRLIYYSQIVNDFQKGDIAEGYSVSREKKESFPLTVTSAQKNPTAFYLCASSIDLSNQPQHFGDGTRLSIL.

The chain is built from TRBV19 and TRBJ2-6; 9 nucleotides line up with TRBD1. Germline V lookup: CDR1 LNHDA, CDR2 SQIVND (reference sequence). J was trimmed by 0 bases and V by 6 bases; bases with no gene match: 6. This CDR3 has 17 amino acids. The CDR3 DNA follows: TGTGCCAGTAGCCCCGGACAGGGGAGCTCTGGGGCCAACGTCCTGACTTTC. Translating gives CASSPGQGSSGANVLTF.

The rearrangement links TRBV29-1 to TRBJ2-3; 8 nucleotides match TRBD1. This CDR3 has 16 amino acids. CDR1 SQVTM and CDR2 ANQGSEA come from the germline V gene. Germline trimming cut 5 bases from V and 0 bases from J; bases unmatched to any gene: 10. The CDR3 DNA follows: TGCAGCGTTCTCAGACAGGGGTCAATTAGCACAGATACGCAGTATTTT. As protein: CSVLRQGSISTDTQYF.